Below, 19 T cell receptor beta chains from the same sample are listed, as sequenced in a study of T cell changes during pregnancy in multiple sclerosis. The repertoire was sequenced with immunoSEQ multiplex PCR; TCRdb's copy has only in-frame clones and lacks some. The sample contains 40,000 to 60,000 clones, roughly 88% of which appear only once. The sequenced sample was peripheral blood, obtained in the first trimester of pregnancy. All receptors derive from a female donor in good health, enrolled as a control in a pregnancy study.

The rearrangement joins TRBV4-1 to TRBJ1-1; TRBD1 matches at 7 bases. This CDR3 region has 14 residues. The germline gives CDR1 MGHRA, CDR2 YSYEKL. Trimming removed 1 base from V and 2 bases from J; junction bases left unmatched: 1. CDR3 sequence: CASSQGDRNTEAFF. In DNA, the CDR3 is TGCGCCAGCAGCCAAGGGGACAGAAACACTGAAGCTTTCTTT.

This clone has a single count. The gene calls are TRBV10-1 and TRBJ2-2, with TRBD1 matching 8 bases. CDR1 and CDR2 (germline): WNHNN, SYGVQD (reference sequence). This CDR3 contains 16 residues. The V gene end was trimmed by 5 bases and the J gene end by 5 bases; junction bases not matched to a gene: 10. As DNA, the CDR3 is TGCGCCAGCAGTCCACGACTCGGGACAGGTACCGGGGAGCTGTTTTTT. Translation: CASSPRLGTGTGELFF.

This chain connects TRBV5-1 to TRBJ2-7, with 8 nucleotides matching TRBD2. In germline, CDR1 is SGHRS, CDR2 YFSETQ. After removal of 4 bases from V and 0 bases from J, the junction contained 3 bases not matched to a gene. CDR3 length: 14 residues. CDR3 protein: CASSKRETSYEQYF. In DNA, the CDR3 is TGCGCCAGCAGCAAGCGGGAGACCTCCTACGAGCAGTACTTC.

The rearrangement joins TRBV27 to TRBJ2-5; possible D gene TRBD1, 6 bases. CDR1 is MNHEY, CDR2 SMNVEV, per germline (reference sequence). This CDR3 contains 18 residues. Trimming removed 6 bases from V and 4 bases from J, with 27 bases in between. The CDR3: CASSPPGPRPQGSETQYF. The CDR3 DNA sequence: TGTGCCAGCAGCCCCCCCGGTCCCCGGCCCCAGGGGTCAGAGACCCAGTACTTC.

V gene TRBV6-1 combines with J gene TRBJ1-1, with TRBD1 as a possible D gene (5 bases). The CDR3 is 14 amino acids. Germline V CDR1 and CDR2: MNHNS, SASEGT. Deletions cut 9 bases from V and 5 bases from J, with 19 bases between. As DNA, the CDR3 is TGTGCCAGTATAAAAGGGGATTCAAAGACTGAAGCTTTCTTT. This translates into CASIKGDSKTEAFF.

The CDR3 sequence is CASSPGGLPYEQYF. In nucleotides, the CDR3 is TGTGCCAGCAGTCCAGGGGGCCTGCCCTACGAGCAGTACTTC. This rearrangement joins TRBV6-6 to TRBJ2-7; 8 bases are a match to TRBD1. The junction had 5 bases not matched to a gene; V was cut back by 5 bases and J by 2 bases. This CDR3 is built from 14 residues. Germline V gene data show CDR1 as MNHNY and CDR2 as SVGAGI (reference sequence).

The chain is built from TRBV11-3 and TRBJ1-5; D is unclear. The V end lost 3 bases, the J end lost 4 bases, and 13 bases lay between the germline ends. Germline loops: CDR1 SGHNT, CDR2 YENEEA. The CDR3 length is 15 residues. The CDR3, as DNA: TGTGCCAGCAGCTTCGTTTTCAGTTTAAATCAGCCCCAGCATTTT. Its translation is CASSFVFSLNQPQHF. Filled out from reference TRBV11-3 and TRBJ1-5, the complete variable domain reads EAGVVQSPRYKIIEKKQPVAFWCNPISGHNTLYWYLQNLGQGPELLIRYENEEAVDDSQLPKDRFSAERLKGVDSTLKIQPAELGDSAVYLCASSFVFSLNQPQHFGDGTRLSIL.

This clone appeared once. The chain carries TRBV2 and TRBJ1-5; D unclear. V gave up 10 bases and J gave up 2 bases, with 15 bases separating them. From germline, CDR1 is SNHLY and CDR2 FYNNEI. There are 14 residues in the CDR3. CDR3 nucleotides: TGTGCCACCAGCCGAGGCGAGGGCAATCAGCCCCAGCATTTT. This translates into CATSRGEGNQPQHF.

V is TRBV7-2 and J is TRBJ2-7; TRBD2 aligns across 10 bases. V was clipped by 5 bases and J by 5 bases; unmatched bases: 12. Per germline, CDR1 SGHTA and CDR2 FQGNSA. The CDR3 length is 16 residues. CDR3 coding DNA: TGTGCCAGCAGCCAATACCCGACTAGCGGGTCTGACGAGCAGTACTTC. This encodes CASSQYPTSGSDEQYF.

This clone has only a few counts. The V call is TRBV7-9, the J call TRBJ1-5; possible D gene TRBD1, 6 bases. From germline, CDR1 is SEHNR and CDR2 FQNEAQ (reference sequence). V was cut by 3 bases and J by 4 bases, with 16 bases left in between. The CDR3 loop spans 16 amino acids. CDR3 loop: CASSLVSGTTNQPQHF. The DNA for the CDR3 is TGTGCCAGCAGCTTGGTGTCCGGGACAACTAATCAGCCCCAGCATTTT.

The rearrangement joins TRBV7-9 to TRBJ2-1; no clear D. The V gene lost 1 base and the J gene lost 7 bases, with 5 bases spanning the gap. In germline, CDR1 is SEHNR, CDR2 FQNEAQ (reference sequence). The CDR3 is made up of 12 amino acids. The chain's CDR3 is CASSLGLNEQFF. The CDR3 DNA reads TGTGCCAGCAGCTTAGGTCTTAATGAGCAGTTCTTC.

This clone turned up a few times. This rearrangement joins TRBV30 to TRBJ1-1; D possibly corresponds to TRBD1 (6 bases). The germline V gene encodes CDR1 GTSNPN and CDR2 SVGIG (reference sequence). V lost 4 bases, J lost 0 bases, and 9 bases lay in between. CDR3 size: 13 residues. CDR3 sequence reads: CAWTGAVNTEAFF. DNA for the CDR3: TGTGCCTGGACAGGGGCGGTGAACACTGAAGCTTTCTTT.

V usage is TRBV5-4 and J usage is TRBJ2-3; the match to TRBD2 covers 9 bases. Germline CDR1 SGHNT, CDR2 YYREEE (reference sequence). The CDR3 contains 17 residues. After removal of 2 bases from V and 0 bases from J, the junction contained 7 bases not matched to a gene. CDR3 amino acids: CASSFMSGGSSTDTQYF. The CDR3 DNA sequence: TGTGCCAGCAGCTTTATGAGCGGGGGGTCTAGCACAGATACGCAGTATTTT.

The gene calls are TRBV2 and TRBJ2-3, with a weak D call TRBD2 (6 bases). The V end lost 5 bases, the J end lost 1 base, and 10 bases lay between the germline ends. Germline V gene data show CDR1 as SNHLY and CDR2 as FYNNEI. The CDR3 sequence is 14 residues long. This CDR3 reads CASSTQRGTDTQYF. The CDR3, as DNA: TGTGCCAGCAGTACCCAGCGGGGCACAGATACGCAGTATTTT.

The gene calls are TRBV5-4 and TRBJ1-1, with 9 bases that match TRBD1. Germline trimming cut 2 bases from V and 8 bases from J; bases unmatched to any gene: 7. Looked up from germline, CDR1 is SGHNT and CDR2 is YYREEE (reference sequence). The CDR3 totals 14 residues. CDR3 nucleotides: TGTGCCAGCAGCTTTAACAGGGGGCCGCCCGAAGCTTTCTTT. Its translation: CASSFNRGPPEAFF.

The V and J genes are TRBV28 and TRBJ1-6; the D is unclear. Trimming left V 5 bases short and J 10 bases short, with 21 bases between. CDR1 is MDHEN, CDR2 SYDVKM, per germline. The CDR3 spans 16 residues. Written as DNA, the CDR3 is TGTGCCAGCAGTACCCCCAGCCTGCTCCTCGGGTCACCCCTCCACTTT. Its translation is CASSTPSLLLGSPLHF.

This rearrangement joins TRBV28 to TRBJ1-6; D call uncertain. CDR1 and CDR2 from the germline V gene are MDHEN and SYDVKM. The CDR3 length is 15 residues. V was trimmed by 2 bases and J by 0 bases, leaving 5 bases between them. The CDR3 DNA reads as TGTGCCAGCAGTTTAGGTAGCTCCTATAATTCACCCCTCCACTTT. Translating gives CASSLGSSYNSPLHF.

CDR3 coding DNA: TGTGCCAGCACCACCGGAACAGGGATGGTTCCTGGGGCCAACGTCCTGACTTTC. It is translated as CASTTGTGMVPGANVLTF. J is TRBJ2-6 and V is TRBV28; TRBD1 might be the D (6 bases). Germline CDR1 reads MDHEN; CDR2 reads SYDVKM. V dropped 7 bases and J dropped 2 bases, with 21 bases sitting between them. This CDR3 has 18 amino acids.

The chain couples TRBV2 to TRBJ2-5; D is possibly TRBD1 (5 bases). This CDR3 is built from 12 residues. Germline CDR1 SNHLY, CDR2 FYNNEI. V lost 4 bases to trimming and J lost 3 bases, with 6 bases between them. The CDR3 bases are TGTGCCAGCAGTGTGACAGAAGAGACCCAGTACTTC. It translates to CASSVTEETQYF. Full variable domain (outside the CDR3, taken from reference TRBV2 and TRBJ2-5): EPEVTQTPSHQVTQMGQEVILRCVPISNHLYFYWYRQILGQKVEFLVSFYNNEISEKSEIFDDQFSVERPDGSNFTLKIRSTKLEDSAMYFCASSVTEETQYFGPGTRLLVL.